The rows below give T cell receptor beta chains drawn from one sample of a study of CD8 T cells in ankylosing spondylitis. TCRdb re-called the 5' RACE reads with MiXCR, one entry per CDR3 protein. The data hold 200,000 or so distinct CDR3 sequences, with roughly 13% observed a single time. The specimen was blood, either unsorted or a sorted T cell fraction (not recorded which). Receptor source: a female donor with ankylosing spondylitis or in good health (not recorded which). CDR3s include the opening cysteine and the closing phenylalanine or tryptophan.

V: TRBV15
CDR3: CATGTANTGELFF

V: TRBV7-9
CDR3: CASSLVSGNEKLFF

V: TRBV15
CDR3: CATSLPGLGYNEQFF

V: TRBV5-1
CDR3: CASSSTMTSGSTDTQYF

V: TRBV20-1
CDR3: CSARPRDSSYEQYF

V: TRBV20-1
CDR3: CSALYSGSGTDTQYF

V: TRBV6-2/TRBV6-3
CDR3: CASSYSGENNEQFF

V: TRBV7-9
CDR3: CASSSSGLAASGELFF

V: TRBV19
CDR3: CASSWDRVQPQHF

V: TRBV20-1
CDR3: CCARDWASATANEQFF

V: TRBV20-1
CDR3: CSARGTGDYEQYF

V: TRBV7-2
CDR3: CASSLRGQSSGNTIYF

V: TRBV23-1
CDR3: CASSHGLARDTEAFF

V: TRBV6-5
CDR3: CASSYSASRDGYTF

V: TRBV5-1
CDR3: CASSLDPGRSYGELFF

V: TRBV15
CDR3: CATMQPGGSVVEAFF

V: TRBV20-1
CDR3: CSALTQAGNEQFF

V: TRBV27
CDR3: CASSPTRFPYEQYF

V: TRBV27
CDR3: CASSLRGRQPQHF

V: TRBV3-1
CDR3: CASSPEGTAGRQFF

V: TRBV7-2
CDR3: CASSLGPSIIQPQHF

V: TRBV2
CDR3: CASEFGGGTDTQYF

V: TRBV5-1
CDR3: CASSLRTGGSSYNEQFF

V: TRBV30
CDR3: CAWSYSGAEKLFF

V: TRBV7-8
CDR3: CASIERERETQYF

V: TRBV19
CDR3: CASSPRNEKLFF

V: TRBV4-3
CDR3: CASSLFASGSSYNEQFF

V: TRBV7-9
CDR3: CASLNTEAFF

V: TRBV6-4
CDR3: CASSVGPGEHNEQFF

V: TRBV6-6
CDR3: CASSYAPAETQYF

V: TRBV12-3/TRBV12-4
CDR3: CASSHTEGNTEAFF

V: TRBV12-3/TRBV12-4
CDR3: CASSLNRVGYTF

V: TRBV7-8
CDR3: CASSFWQTEAFF

V: TRBV5-1
CDR3: CASSHGQGDGYTF

V: TRBV2
CDR3: CANRAGANVLTF

V: TRBV9
CDR3: CASSARQGRADTQYF

V: TRBV4-3
CDR3: CASSQDRTSIFETQYF

V: TRBV6-6
CDR3: CASTKTGELFF

V: TRBV18
CDR3: CASSQGTADEAFF

V: TRBV9
CDR3: CASSYTGTEAFF

V: TRBV18
CDR3: CASSDENTGELFF

V: TRBV30
CDR3: CAWMDRRFYEQYF

V: TRBV15
CDR3: CATSPTYRDTTKRNTEAFF

V: TRBV19
CDR3: CASSTSTMQYF

V: TRBV5-1
CDR3: CASSFISSGANVLTF

V: TRBV7-9
CDR3: CASSQGREEPQYF

V: TRBV7-9
CDR3: CASKEYDGGELFF

V: TRBV6-2/TRBV6-3
CDR3: CASRGNRDRAIQPQHF

V: TRBV6-1
CDR3: CASKRRGGNEKLFF

V: TRBV7-2
CDR3: CASSRDRNQPQHF